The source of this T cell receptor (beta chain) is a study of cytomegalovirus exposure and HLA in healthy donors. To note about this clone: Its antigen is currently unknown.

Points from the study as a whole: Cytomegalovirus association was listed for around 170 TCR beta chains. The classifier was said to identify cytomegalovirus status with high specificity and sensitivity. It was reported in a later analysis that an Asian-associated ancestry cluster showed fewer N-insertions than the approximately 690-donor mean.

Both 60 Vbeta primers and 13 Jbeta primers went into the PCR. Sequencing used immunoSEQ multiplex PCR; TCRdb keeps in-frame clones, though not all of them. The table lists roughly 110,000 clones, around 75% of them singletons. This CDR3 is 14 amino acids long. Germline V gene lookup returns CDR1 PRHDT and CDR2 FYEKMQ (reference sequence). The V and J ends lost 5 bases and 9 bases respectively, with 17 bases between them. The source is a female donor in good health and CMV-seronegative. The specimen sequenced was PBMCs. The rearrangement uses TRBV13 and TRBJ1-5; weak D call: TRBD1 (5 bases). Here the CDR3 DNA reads TGTGCCAGCAGCGTCATGGGGGAGGGCTTGCCCCAGCATTTT. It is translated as CASSVMGEGLPQHF.